The 16 T cell receptor beta chains below come from one sample, sequenced in a study of regulatory T cells in long-lasting Graves disease. As to time point: persistent/refractory GD, antithyroid drugs over 5 years with positive TRAb. There was RNA extracted from PBMCs, and the TCR library was made from it. Sequencing libraries for TCR beta were prepared with iRepertoire HTBI primers and Arm-PCR of CDR3 regions. TCRdb reanalysed the multiplex PCR reads using MiXCR and keeps one entry per CDR3 protein. Here the sample spans over 650,000 distinct CDR3 sequences, 25% to 30% being singletons. This specimen consisted of peripheral blood mononuclear cells (PBMCs), obtained when the disease was refractory, from a patient treated with antithyroid drugs. These receptors were obtained from a female donor with Graves disease.

In this sample, this clonotype turned up a few times. The V and J genes are TRBV29-1 and TRBJ1-2; D ambiguous. Trimming took 3 bases from V and 2 from J, leaving 7 bases between them. The CDR3 runs 12 residues. The germline CDR1 and CDR2 sequences are SQVTM and ANQGSEA. For the CDR3, the DNA is TGCAGCGTTGAGGGGAACAACTATGGCTACACCTTC. Encoded protein: CSVEGNNYGYTF.

CDR3 sequence (DNA): TGTGCCAGCAGCCCTGGGGGGGGGACAGTTGAAGCTTTCTTT. Protein: CASSPGGGTVEAFF. The gene calls are TRBV9 and TRBJ1-1; TRBD1 matches 7 bases. The J segment lost 7 bases and the V segment lost 4 bases, leaving 10 bases of the junction unmatched. CDR1 is SGDLS, CDR2 YYNGEE, per germline. The CDR3 has 14 amino acids.

This clonotype appeared a few times. The gene calls are TRBV3-1 and TRBJ1-1, with 9 bases aligning to TRBD1. The CDR3 contains 15 residues. Germline trimming cut 6 bases from V and 2 bases from J; bases unmatched to any gene: 7. Germline V lookup: CDR1 LGHDT, CDR2 YNNKEL (reference sequence). Here the CDR3 DNA reads TGTGCCAGCAGGCCCCGGGACAGGGTTAACACTGAAGCTTTCTTT. Translation gives CASRPRDRVNTEAFF.

The chain has TRBV7-9 and TRBJ1-2, with 8 bases fitting TRBD1. V was clipped by 5 bases and J by 8 bases; unmatched bases: 7. This CDR3 contains 13 residues. Germline V CDR1 and CDR2: SEHNR, FQNEAQ (reference sequence). The CDR3 loop reads CASSRGQDMGYTF. The CDR3 DNA sequence: TGTGCCAGCAGCCGGGGACAGGATATGGGCTACACCTTC. The variable domain in full, with the rest retrieved from reference TRBV7-9 and TRBJ1-2, is DTGVSQNPRHKITKRGQNVTFRCDPISEHNRLYWYRQTLGQGPEFLTYFQNEAQLEKSRLLSDRFSAERPKGSFSTLEIQRTEQGDSAMYLCASSRGQDMGYTFGSGTRLTVV.

V is TRBV28 and J is TRBJ1-5, with TRBD1 as a possible D gene (6 bases). V lost 3 bases and J lost 8, with 11 bases in between. The length of the CDR3 is 13 residues. Germline V gene lookup returns CDR1 MDHEN and CDR2 SYDVKM. The CDR3: CASSFRGWEPQHF. The CDR3 nucleotides read TGTGCCAGCAGTTTCAGGGGCTGGGAGCCCCAGCATTTT.

The chain joins TRBV20-1 to TRBJ2-2, with 7 bases matching TRBD2. V trimming: 2 bases; J trimming: 0 bases; junction bases outside the gene matches: 3. This CDR3 has 15 residues. Germline CDR1 and CDR2: DFQATT and SNEGSKA (reference sequence). The CDR3 DNA follows: TGCAGTGCTAGAAGGGCGGGGGCGAACACCGGGGAGCTGTTTTTT. Residues: CSARRAGANTGELFF.

This chain connects TRBV6-2 or TRBV6-3 to TRBJ2-5; D ambiguous. The ends were cut back, 1 base at V and 3 bases at J, with 6 bases in the middle. Germline lookup yields CDR1 MNHEY and CDR2 SVGEGT. This CDR3 comprises 13 residues. This chain's CDR3 is CASSYLGKETQYF. In DNA, the CDR3 is TGTGCCAGCAGTTACTTGGGGAAAGAGACCCAGTACTTC.

The gene calls are TRBV6-1 and TRBJ2-7; D possibly corresponds to TRBD1 (6 bases). This CDR3 contains 13 residues. Deletions cut 6 bases from V and 7 bases from J, with 16 bases between. The germline V gene has CDR1 MNHNS and CDR2 SASEGT. The CDR3 spells CASRETGSREQYF. The CDR3 bases are TGTGCCAGCAGGGAGACAGGTAGTAGGGAGCAGTACTTC.

The chain couples TRBV20-1 to TRBJ1-5, with 7 nucleotides matching TRBD1. Germline trimming cut 4 bases from V and 6 bases from J; bases unmatched to any gene: 15. The CDR3 is 16 amino acids. The germline gives CDR1 DFQATT, CDR2 SNEGSKA (reference sequence). The CDR3 coding sequence is TGCAGTGCTATGATCTACAGGGGCGCGTTGTCTCAGCCCCAGCATTTT. Protein sequence: CSAMIYRGALSQPQHF.

This clonotype was counted only a few times. The rearrangement uses TRBV2 and TRBJ1-6; D possibly corresponds to TRBD1 (6 bases). Germline CDR1 reads SNHLY; CDR2 reads FYNNEI. The CDR3 loop spans 14 amino acids. V was pared by 4 bases and J by 10 bases, with 14 bases between. The DNA for the CDR3 is TGTGCCAGCAGTGTCGGCAGGGGAGTCTCACCCCTCCACTTT. This translates into CASSVGRGVSPLHF. Using reference TRBV2 and TRBJ1-6 for the parts outside the CDR3, the full variable domain is EPEVTQTPSHQVTQMGQEVILRCVPISNHLYFYWYRQILGQKVEFLVSFYNNEISEKSEIFDDQFSVERPDGSNFTLKIRSTKLEDSAMYFCASSVGRGVSPLHFGNGTRLTVT.

CDR3 in DNA: TGTGCCAGCAGTCGGAGGGGGGGAGGCAATCAGCCCCAGCATTTT. Amino acid sequence: CASSRRGGGNQPQHF. V is TRBV12-3 or TRBV12-4 and J is TRBJ1-5, with a tentative D call TRBD1 (6 bases). The CDR3 extends over 15 amino acids. V was cut by 5 bases and J by 2 bases, with 13 bases left in between.

This clonotype was seen ten or more times. The chain joins TRBV7-3 to TRBJ1-5; D unresolved. The ends were cut back, 0 bases at V and 0 bases at J, with 6 bases in the middle. The CDR3 has 15 amino acids. The V gene's germline CDR1 is SGHTA and CDR2 FQGTGA. The chain's CDR3 is CASSLTGHSNQPQHF. The CDR3 DNA follows: TGTGCCAGCAGCTTAACAGGTCATAGCAATCAGCCCCAGCATTTT.

The CDR3 DNA reads as TGTGCCAGTAGTATCGAGGGCAGGGGGCAATTTCAGCCCCAGCATTTT. Translating gives CASSIEGRGQFQPQHF. The chain carries TRBV19 and TRBJ1-5, with 8 bases fitting TRBD1. Germline V CDR1 and CDR2: LNHDA, SQIVND (reference sequence). V lost 3 bases to trimming and J lost 6 bases; unmatched junction nucleotides: 10. The CDR3 runs 16 residues.

In DNA, the CDR3 is TGTGCCAGCAGTTACTCCGGGACAGGGCATGGCACCGGGGAGCTGTTTTTT. Protein: CASSYSGTGHGTGELFF. The V gene is TRBV6-9, the J gene TRBJ2-2; 9 nucleotides align to TRBD1. The CDR3 length is 17 residues. The germline CDR1 and CDR2 sequences are MNHGY and SVAAGI. After removal of 3 bases from V and 4 bases from J, the junction contained 9 bases not matched to a gene.

The J gene is TRBJ1-2, the V gene TRBV19; 9 bases agree with TRBD1. The V segment lost 5 bases and the J segment 7 bases; nucleotides outside the gene matches: 8. Looked up from germline, CDR1 is LNHDA and CDR2 is SQIVND (reference sequence). The CDR3 contains 14 residues. The CDR3 here is CASSLRQGEIGYTF. CDR3 nucleotides: TGTGCCAGTAGTCTCCGACAGGGGGAGATTGGCTACACCTTC.

This clonotype was seen repeatedly, ten times or more. The chain uses TRBV28 and TRBJ2-2; no clear D. Germline V gives CDR1 MDHEN, CDR2 SYDVKM. CDR3 length equals 14 residues. V was cut by 6 bases and J by 7 bases, with 15 bases left in between. The CDR3, as DNA: TGTGCCAGCAGAGCCCCAAGGGTCTTCGGGGAGCTGTTTTTT. Translation: CASRAPRVFGELFF. The full variable domain, completed using reference TRBV28 and TRBJ2-2, is DVKVTQSSRYLVKRTGEKVFLECVQDMDHENMFWYRQDPGLGLRLIYFSYDVKMKEKGDIPEGYSVSREKKERFSLILESASTNQTSMYLCASRAPRVFGELFFGEGSRLTVL.